What follows are 14 T cell receptor beta chains derived from one specimen sequenced in a study of response to subunit inactivated influenza vaccine. MiXCR, applied by TCRdb to the RT-PCR reads, yields one record per CDR3 protein. The sample records fewer than 700,000 distinct CDR3 sequences, 13% being singletons. The source was PBMCs from blood, collected about 40 days after vaccination. All receptors come from a man in his forties or fifties who received an inactivated influenza vaccine.

This clonotype occurred a few times. The chain combines TRBV5-1 with TRBJ1-4; D uncertain. V was trimmed by 2 bases and J by 8 bases, leaving 19 bases between them. Germline loops: CDR1 SGHRS, CDR2 YFSETQ. The CDR3 is 16 amino acids. CDR3 in DNA: TGCGCCAGCAGCTTTCGGGCAGCCGACCATCCGGAAAAACTGTTTTTT. Translating it yields CASSFRAADHPEKLFF.

This clonotype was seen a few times. Written as DNA, the CDR3 is TGTGCCAGCACATGGGTCGGGGAGCTGTTTTTT. It specifies CASTWVGELFF. The chain employs TRBV6-2 or TRBV6-3 and TRBJ2-2; no reliable D call. V shed 7 bases and J shed 7 bases, with 7 bases lying between them. The CDR3 runs 11 residues. Germline lookup yields CDR1 MNHEY and CDR2 SVGEGT.

V gene TRBV29-1 combines with J gene TRBJ2-3; D unclear. With 1 base removed from V and 4 bases from J, the gap between germline ends came to 18 bases. The CDR3 covers 16 residues. CDR1 SQVTM and CDR2 ANQGSEA come from the germline V gene. CDR3 sequence: CSVEGVGVGWADTQYF. As DNA, the CDR3 is TGCAGCGTTGAAGGGGTTGGGGTTGGGTGGGCAGATACGCAGTATTTT.

The chain combines TRBV29-1 with TRBJ1-2; D is possibly TRBD1 (5 bases). V lost 7 bases and J 3 bases, leaving 15 bases between the germline ends. This CDR3 contains 13 residues. Germline V gives CDR1 SQVTM, CDR2 ANQGSEA. CDR3 residues: CSAGRDADYGYTF. CDR3 nucleotide sequence: TGCAGCGCCGGACGGGACGCGGACTATGGCTACACCTTC.

The gene calls are TRBV10-2 and TRBJ2-7, with D unclear. Germline V gene data show CDR1 as WSHSY and CDR2 as SAAADI. The germline V and J ends were trimmed by 2 bases and 3 bases, with 5 bases remaining between them. This CDR3 spans 12 amino acids. CDR3: CASSELDYEQYF. Here the CDR3 DNA reads TGCGCCAGCAGTGAGCTGGACTACGAGCAGTACTTC.

This clonotype showed up many times. The rearrangement links TRBV29-1 to TRBJ1-5; D is perhaps TRBD1 (6 bases). This CDR3 region has 13 residues. CDR1 and CDR2 from the germline V gene are SQVTM and ANQGSEA. Trimming pared 1 base from V and 6 bases from J, leaving 10 bases between. The CDR3 is CSVEVQGGQPQHF. CDR3 sequence (DNA): TGCAGCGTTGAAGTACAGGGAGGTCAGCCCCAGCATTTT.

A few counts support this clonotype. The chain is built from TRBV3-1 and TRBJ2-3, with TRBD2 identical over 7 bases. Germline-derived CDR1 and CDR2 are LGHDT and YNNKEL (reference sequence). The CDR3 consists of 16 residues. V lost 2 bases and J lost 1; bases outside the gene matches: 6. The CDR3 DNA sequence: TGTGCCAGCAGCCAAACTGGGACTACTCGCACAGATACGCAGTATTTT. The encoded protein is CASSQTGTTRTDTQYF.

The J gene is TRBJ1-2, the V gene TRBV10-3; the D is unclear. Germline CDR1 reads ENHRY; CDR2 reads SYGVKD. The germline V and J ends were trimmed by 3 bases and 11 bases, with 13 bases remaining between them. The CDR3 is made up of 12 amino acids. CDR3 in DNA: TGTGCCATCAGTGATGTTCCTCAGCATTACACCTTC. Its translation: CAISDVPQHYTF.

V and J are TRBV15 and TRBJ2-1; D perhaps matches TRBD1 (6 bases). This CDR3 region has 16 residues. CDR1 and CDR2 (germline): LNHNV, YYDKDF (reference sequence). V was cut by 1 base and J by 4 bases, with 14 bases left in between. CDR3 sequence: CATSRAGQPAYNEQFF. The CDR3 DNA reads as TGTGCCACCAGCAGAGCCGGACAGCCCGCTTACAATGAGCAGTTCTTC.

The chain combines TRBV20-1 with TRBJ2-1; 7 nucleotides agree with TRBD2. Looked up from germline, CDR1 is DFQATT and CDR2 is SNEGSKA (reference sequence). The CDR3 spans 13 residues. The CDR3 DNA reads TGCAGGATTGGGGGGAGGGTCCTCAGTGAGCAGTTCTTC. Encoded protein: CRIGGRVLSEQFF.

A few counts support this clonotype. CDR3 sequence (DNA): TGTGCCAGCAAGTTATTCCGTAAGAACACTGAAGCTTTCTTT. Translation gives CASKLFRKNTEAFF. The J gene is TRBJ1-1, the V gene TRBV28; no reliable D call. The ends were cut back, 7 bases at V and 1 base at J, with 13 bases in the middle. CDR1 is MDHEN, CDR2 SYDVKM, per germline. CDR3 length: 14 amino acids.

The chain recombines TRBV3-1 with TRBJ1-4; D unclear. The CDR3 is made up of 13 amino acids. Looked up from germline, CDR1 is LGHDT and CDR2 is YNNKEL (reference sequence). V was pared by 4 bases and J by 2 bases, with 5 bases between. The CDR3 nucleotides are TGTGCCAGCAGCCCGAGGACTAATGAAAAACTGTTTTTT. Translation: CASSPRTNEKLFF.

The table lists this clonotype with a few counts. J is TRBJ2-3 and V is TRBV4-1; D perhaps matches TRBD1 (5 bases). Germline V CDR1 and CDR2: MGHRA, YSYEKL. This CDR3 region has 15 residues. Trimming left V 0 bases short and J 9 bases short, with 16 bases between. The CDR3 sequence is CASSQDQGPVTTQYF. CDR3 bases: TGCGCCAGCAGCCAAGATCAGGGCCCCGTGACGACGCAGTATTTT.

In its sample, this clonotype was seen a few times. The V and J genes are TRBV6-2 or TRBV6-3 and TRBJ2-3; weak D call: TRBD1 (5 bases). The ends were cut back, 4 bases at V and 2 bases at J, with 16 bases in the middle. The CDR3 extends over 16 amino acids. The germline V gene encodes CDR1 MNHEY and CDR2 SVGEGT. Here the CDR3 reads CASSSDRTDNTDTQYF. CDR3 coding DNA: TGTGCCAGCAGTTCCGATCGGACGGACAACACAGATACGCAGTATTTT.